Listed below are T cell receptor beta chains from one sample, sequenced in a study of T cells in localized non-small cell lung cancer. TCRdb's table, derived via immunoSEQ multiplex PCR, lists solely in-frame clones and lacks some. Among 30,000 to 50,000 clones listed, about 76% were seen once. The sample in question was PBMCs, obtained before any cancer treatment. The origin of the receptors is a woman aged 35 to 70 with stage II squamous cell lung carcinoma. Each CDR3 is given without its conserved first and last residue. Each record gives: clone size, V gene, J gene, D gene, CDR3 protein. A D gene is named only where the DNA matches it firmly. The size entry is marked missing in some rows and otherwise reads once, few, many or a size class.

clone size: -
V gene: TRBV7-9
J gene: TRBJ2-2
D gene: -
CDR3 protein: ASSLRGQGTGELF

clone size: once
V gene: TRBV29-1
J gene: TRBJ2-3
D gene: -
CDR3 protein: SVDGRDSADTQY

clone size: -
V gene: TRBV7-9
J gene: TRBJ2-2
D gene: TRBD2
CDR3 protein: ASSPGLAGVGGTGELF

clone size: -
V gene: TRBV5-1
J gene: TRBJ2-5
D gene: -
CDR3 protein: ASSPGSSQETQY

clone size: once
V gene: TRBV5-4
J gene: TRBJ2-7
D gene: TRBD2
CDR3 protein: ASSLGLAGGPYEQY

clone size: -
V gene: TRBV7-9
J gene: TRBJ2-3
D gene: -
CDR3 protein: ASSQSSGIDTQY

clone size: -
V gene: TRBV18
J gene: TRBJ1-1
D gene: -
CDR3 protein: ASSPPAGNTEAF

clone size: -
V gene: TRBV29-1
J gene: TRBJ2-7
D gene: -
CDR3 protein: SVEGGRGTYEQY

clone size: -
V gene: TRBV6-1
J gene: TRBJ2-3
D gene: TRBD2
CDR3 protein: ASSRLAGLYTQY

clone size: -
V gene: TRBV7-2
J gene: TRBJ2-2
D gene: TRBD2
CDR3 protein: ASSLSLALADGELF

clone size: few
V gene: TRBV6-1
J gene: TRBJ1-1
D gene: TRBD1
CDR3 protein: ASSEYGTGSLEAF

clone size: -
V gene: TRBV14
J gene: TRBJ2-1
D gene: -
CDR3 protein: ASSPRTGDNEQF

clone size: -
V gene: TRBV6-1
J gene: TRBJ1-1
D gene: TRBD1
CDR3 protein: ASSEGTGNTEAF

clone size: once
V gene: TRBV19
J gene: TRBJ2-1
D gene: -
CDR3 protein: ASRMYVGGGDEQF

clone size: -
V gene: TRBV9
J gene: TRBJ2-2
D gene: -
CDR3 protein: ASSVEWYTGELF

clone size: -
V gene: TRBV28
J gene: TRBJ2-2
D gene: -
CDR3 protein: ASSLIWDTGELF

clone size: -
V gene: TRBV5-6
J gene: TRBJ1-2
D gene: TRBD1
CDR3 protein: VSSLRTGDFYGYT

clone size: -
V gene: TRBV5-1
J gene: TRBJ2-3
D gene: TRBD2
CDR3 protein: ASSLASDWEGSTDTQY

clone size: -
V gene: TRBV5-8
J gene: TRBJ2-5
D gene: TRBD1
CDR3 protein: ASSGGQIGTQETQY

clone size: -
V gene: TRBV28
J gene: TRBJ2-3
D gene: -
CDR3 protein: ASSLGGSADTQY

clone size: -
V gene: TRBV10-3
J gene: TRBJ1-1
D gene: -
CDR3 protein: AISQGQSTEAF

clone size: -
V gene: TRBV7-8
J gene: TRBJ1-2
D gene: TRBD1
CDR3 protein: ASSQAGGNYGYT

clone size: -
V gene: TRBV29-1
J gene: TRBJ2-6
D gene: TRBD1
CDR3 protein: SVVTGAGANVLT

clone size: -
V gene: TRBV7-6
J gene: TRBJ1-2
D gene: TRBD1
CDR3 protein: ASSRQGYGYT

clone size: once
V gene: TRBV4-3
J gene: TRBJ1-5
D gene: -
CDR3 protein: ASSQGATEYNQPQH

clone size: -
V gene: TRBV2
J gene: TRBJ2-1
D gene: -
CDR3 protein: ASSVMRATRNNEQF

clone size: -
V gene: TRBV6-6
J gene: TRBJ2-5
D gene: TRBD1
CDR3 protein: ASSYLPTGIVETQY

clone size: -
V gene: TRBV10-3
J gene: TRBJ2-1
D gene: -
CDR3 protein: AINGGPNEQF

clone size: few
V gene: TRBV6-5
J gene: TRBJ2-5
D gene: -
CDR3 protein: ASRGVGDIETQY

clone size: -
V gene: TRBV5-1
J gene: TRBJ1-4
D gene: TRBD1
CDR3 protein: ASSSQGVGEKLF

clone size: once
V gene: TRBV11-2
J gene: TRBJ1-3
D gene: -
CDR3 protein: ASSKNEGNTIY